A single sample gave rise to the 21 T cell receptor beta chains below, sequenced in a study of T cell responses to AZD1222 COVID-19 vaccine. The protocol was immunoSEQ multiplex PCR, while the TCRdb copy is restricted to in-frame clones and leaves out a portion. This table holds 100,000 to 150,000 clones, roughly 87% found once. The specimen was peripheral blood, collected on day 0 of MenACWY control vaccination. These TCRs come from an adult in good health.

The genes are TRBV27 and TRBJ2-7; perhaps TRBD1 as D (6 bases). Trimming removed 5 bases at V and 4 bases at J, with 18 bases between. The germline CDR1 and CDR2 sequences are MNHEY and SMNVEV (reference sequence). This CDR3 is 15 amino acids long. The CDR3 bases are TGTGCCAGCAGTCTTAGGACAGCCCCTAGGTACGAGCAGTACGTC. This gives the protein CASSLRTAPRYEQYV.

V and J are TRBV27 and TRBJ2-5; no reliable D call. Germline V gene sequence: CDR1 MNHEY, CDR2 SMNVEV (reference sequence). Trimming took 5 bases from V and 1 from J, leaving 8 bases between them. The CDR3 is made up of 13 amino acids. The CDR3 loop reads CASSPVAQETQYF. CDR3 bases: TGTGCCAGCAGTCCCGTTGCCCAAGAGACCCAGTACTTC.

The rearrangement joins TRBV15 to TRBJ2-1; D ambiguous. V was shortened by 3 bases and J by 10 bases, with 13 bases between the two germline ends. Germline V gives CDR1 LNHNV, CDR2 YYDKDF (reference sequence). The CDR3 extends over 13 amino acids. The CDR3 loop reads CATSSPLRGEQFF. The CDR3 region has the DNA TGTGCCACCAGCAGCCCACTCCGTGGAGAGCAGTTCTTC.

This chain connects TRBV7-2 to TRBJ2-1; a possible D gene is TRBD2 (7 bases). In germline, CDR1 is SGHTA, CDR2 FQGNSA. The CDR3 has 15 residues. V lost 5 bases and J 5 bases, leaving 16 bases between the germline ends. DNA of the CDR3: TGTGCCAGCAGCCCTCAGGGGACTACGAACAATGAGCAGTTCTTC. Translating it yields CASSPQGTTNNEQFF.

This clone was observed a handful of times. The V and J genes are TRBV3-1 (or the pseudogene TRBV3-2) and TRBJ2-7, with D perhaps TRBD1 (5 bases). V shed 2 bases and J shed 5 bases, with 7 bases lying between them. There are 12 residues in the CDR3. Germline values: CDR1 LGHDT, CDR2 YNNKEL (reference sequence). CDR3: CASSQSRDEQYF. CDR3 nucleotides: TGTGCCAGCAGCCAAAGCAGGGACGAGCAGTACTTC.

This clone has a single count. This chain uses TRBV28 with TRBJ2-7, with 10 bases that match TRBD2. The V gene end was trimmed by 4 bases and the J gene end by 3 bases; junction bases not matched to a gene: 6. This CDR3 comprises 15 residues. In germline, CDR1 is MDHEN, CDR2 SYDVKM. The CDR3 DNA reads TGTGCCAGCAGTTCCCATGGACTAGCGGACTACGAGCAGTACTTC. Its translation is CASSSHGLADYEQYF.

The rearrangement joins TRBV28 to TRBJ2-2; D may be TRBD2 (6 bases). V shed 3 bases and J shed 0 bases, with 14 bases lying between them. This CDR3 contains 17 residues. Germline V gives CDR1 MDHEN, CDR2 SYDVKM. The CDR3 DNA follows: TGTGCCAGCAGTTTTCCCCCGGCGGGACCGAACACCGGGGAGCTGTTTTTT. Translated, it gives CASSFPPAGPNTGELFF.

This chain links TRBV5-6 with TRBJ2-7, with D possibly TRBD1 on 5 matching bases. The CDR3 extends over 16 amino acids. V was trimmed by 4 bases and J by 2 bases, leaving 19 bases between them. Germline loops: CDR1 SGHDT, CDR2 YYEEEE. The CDR3 region has the DNA TGTGCCAGCAGCCTATTTTCGACAGTCGTACCCTACGAGCAGTACGTC. This codes for CASSLFSTVVPYEQYV.

This clone was observed a few times. This chain joins TRBV6-4 and TRBJ1-1; D call uncertain. The germline CDR1 and CDR2 sequences are MRHNA and SNTAGT. Deletions cut 5 bases from V and 0 bases from J, with 7 bases between. The CDR3 runs 13 residues. CDR3 loop: CASSNQMNTEAFF. As DNA, the CDR3 is TGTGCCAGCAGTAATCAAATGAACACTGAAGCTTTCTTT.

This chain links TRBV11-2 with TRBJ2-3, with D hard to call. The germline V gene encodes CDR1 SGHAT and CDR2 FQNNGV. The ends were cut back, 4 bases at V and 9 bases at J, with 17 bases in the middle. The CDR3 has 14 amino acids. In nucleotides, the CDR3 is TGTGCCAGCAGCTCCCCCATGTTCGATGAGACGCAGTATTTT. Residues: CASSSPMFDETQYF.

The rearrangement uses TRBV6-5 and TRBJ1-2, with 8 bases that match TRBD1. Germline assignment: CDR1 MNHEY and CDR2 SVGAGI. The V segment lost 5 bases and the J segment 4 bases; nucleotides outside the gene matches: 3. CDR3 size: 13 residues. CDR3 amino acids: CASSTGTGYGYTF. The CDR3 nucleotides are TGTGCCAGCAGTACCGGGACAGGCTATGGCTACACCTTC.

This chain uses TRBV24-1 with TRBJ2-5; possibly TRBD2 for D (6 bases). V lost 10 bases and J 5 bases, leaving 16 bases between the germline ends. CDR1 and CDR2 (germline): KGHDR, SFDVKD. This CDR3 spans 13 amino acids. The CDR3 loop is CATGSLASETQYF. CDR3 DNA: TGTGCCACTGGGTCGCTAGCGAGTGAGACCCAGTACTTC.

J is TRBJ2-7 and V is TRBV5-6, with a weak D call TRBD2 (6 bases). This CDR3 has 15 residues. The V end lost 1 base, the J end lost 0 bases, and 11 bases lay between the germline ends. Germline V gene lookup returns CDR1 SGHDT and CDR2 YYEEEE. CDR3 DNA sequence: TGTGCCAGCAGCTTGCTTTTCGGGAGCTCCTACGAGCAGTACTTC. It yields the protein CASSLLFGSSYEQYF.

This clone has just one count. The chain is built from TRBV6-5 and TRBJ1-1, with D perhaps TRBD1 (5 bases). CDR3 size: 12 residues. Deletions cut 3 bases from V and 5 bases from J, with 7 bases between. The germline gives CDR1 MNHEY, CDR2 SVGAGI. CDR3 sequence reads: CASSYGGTEAFF. For the CDR3, the DNA is TGTGCCAGCAGTTATGGGGGGACTGAAGCTTTCTTT.

V gene TRBV6-8 combines with J gene TRBJ2-7; a weak D match, TRBD1 (5 bases). The CDR3 has 12 residues. V was cut by 6 bases and J by 3 bases, with 9 bases left in between. In germline, CDR1 is MNHGY, CDR2 SAAAGT. CDR3 loop: CASSSTGYEQYV. CDR3 DNA sequence: TGTGCCAGCAGCTCTACAGGCTACGAGCAGTACGTC.

The J gene is TRBJ2-6, the V gene TRBV3-1 (or the pseudogene TRBV3-2); D call uncertain. V lost 1 base to trimming and J lost 2 bases, with 9 bases between them. CDR1 is LGHDT, CDR2 YNNKEL, per germline (reference sequence). This CDR3 contains 16 residues. This chain's CDR3 is CASSQGLGAGANVLTF. The CDR3 nucleotides are TGTGCCAGCAGCCAAGGTCTCGGTGCTGGGGCCAACGTCCTGACTTTC.

This clone was found once. The chain carries TRBV5-6 and TRBJ1-2, with no clear D. This CDR3 is built from 14 residues. V was shortened by 1 base and J by 1 base, with 8 bases between the two germline ends. The V gene's germline CDR1 is SGHDT and CDR2 YYEEEE. In nucleotides, the CDR3 is TGTGCCAGCAGCTTGATCCGGGTTAACTATGGCTACACCTTC. It specifies CASSLIRVNYGYTF.

As regards this clone: At one of its ends the junction is not consistent with the germline gene, which may arise from a read error. Other DNA sequences of this sample code for an identical CDR3. In DNA, the CDR3 is TGTGCTAGCAGCCTTTACACAGCATTTACAGAGACCCAGTACTTC. The encoded protein is CASSLYTAFTETQYF. This chain links TRBV11-2 with TRBJ2-5; D is undetermined. CDR3 length equals 15 residues. CDR1 and CDR2 (germline): SGHAT, FQNNGV. The full variable domain, its missing parts supplied by reference TRBV11-2 and TRBJ2-5, is EAGVAQSPRYKIIEKRQSVAFWCNPISGHATLYWYQQILGQGPKLLIQFQNNGVVDDSQLPKDRFSAERLKGVDSTLKIQPAKLEDSAVYLCASSLYTAFTETQYFGPGTRLLVL.

The J gene is TRBJ1-1, the V gene TRBV7-9; D is possibly TRBD1 (5 bases). The V end was cut by 1 base, the J end by 1 base, with 16 bases between. The CDR3 is made up of 17 amino acids. Germline CDR1 SEHNR, CDR2 FQNEAQ (reference sequence). The CDR3 sequence is CASSLEYVAGKNTEAFF. In DNA, the CDR3 is TGTGCCAGCAGCTTAGAGTATGTGGCAGGGAAGAACACTGAAGCTTTCTTT.

The chain uses TRBV14 and TRBJ2-7, with TRBD1 matching 9 bases. CDR3 length equals 15 residues. The V gene end was trimmed by 2 bases and the J gene end by 3 bases; junction bases not matched to a gene: 5. Germline lookup yields CDR1 SGHDN and CDR2 FVKESK. CDR3 nucleotides: TGTGCCAGCAGCCAACCCGGGACAGGGTACTACGAGCAGTACTTC. It yields the protein CASSQPGTGYYEQYF.

This clone qualifies as medium-sized. The genes are TRBV5-4 and TRBJ2-3, with 7 nucleotides matching TRBD2. Germline assignment: CDR1 SGHNT and CDR2 YYREEE (reference sequence). The CDR3 extends over 16 amino acids. The J segment lost 4 bases and the V segment lost 0 bases, leaving 8 bases of the junction unmatched. The chain's CDR3 is CASSLGLASGADTQYF. The CDR3 region has the DNA TGTGCCAGCAGCTTGGGTTTGGCTAGCGGAGCAGATACGCAGTATTTT.